These 25 T cell receptor beta chains were sequenced from one sample in a study of blood T cell repertoires in COVID-19. Sequencing used immunoSEQ multiplex PCR; TCRdb keeps in-frame clones, though not all of them. This table holds 150,000 to 200,000 clones, 70% to 90% found once. Sequencing was performed on peripheral blood. The receptor set was obtained from an older woman with COVID-19, enrolled during active disease.

The V and J genes are TRBV14 and TRBJ1-5, with TRBD1 identical over 7 bases. J gave up 3 bases and V 4 bases, and 9 bases lay outside the gene matches. Germline V gene sequence: CDR1 SGHDN, CDR2 FVKESK. This CDR3 has 16 residues. This CDR3 is CASSRYRDRANQPQHF. CDR3 sequence (DNA): TGTGCCAGCAGCCGCTACCGGGACAGAGCCAATCAGCCCCAGCATTTT.

This chain uses TRBV10-3 with TRBJ1-2; 7 bases are a match to TRBD1. J lost 2 bases, V lost 4 bases, and 13 bases had no gene match. The V gene's germline CDR1 is ENHRY and CDR2 SYGVKD. CDR3 length equals 17 residues. For the CDR3, the DNA is TGTGCCATCAGTGCGCTGGGTCCGGACAGGACCAACTATGGCTACACCTTC. Its translation: CAISALGPDRTNYGYTF.

This clone was detected a few times. The V call is TRBV4-2, the J call TRBJ1-2; 7 nucleotides agree with TRBD1. The CDR3 runs to 14 residues. Germline V CDR1 and CDR2: LGHNA, YNFKEQ. Germline trimming cut 1 base from V and 8 bases from J; bases unmatched to any gene: 7. CDR3 residues: CASSQGETGYGYTF. CDR3 sequence (DNA): TGTGCCAGCAGCCAAGGGGAGACAGGGTACGGCTACACCTTC.

The chain is built from TRBV7-8 and TRBJ2-7, with D possibly TRBD1 on 6 matching bases. This CDR3 spans 14 amino acids. Trimming stripped 1 base from V and 1 base from J, with 8 bases between. Looked up from germline, CDR1 is SGHVS and CDR2 is FQNEAQ. The CDR3 DNA follows: TGTGCCAGCAGCTTAGTACAGGGATCCTACGAGCAGTACTTC. This translates into CASSLVQGSYEQYF.

The chain employs TRBV2 and TRBJ2-1; possible D gene TRBD1, 6 bases. The CDR3 has 15 residues. Germline values: CDR1 SNHLY, CDR2 FYNNEI. Trimming took off 5 bases at V and 0 bases at J, with 11 bases between the two ends. The CDR3 here is CASSQQGSSYNEQFF. The CDR3 region has the DNA TGTGCCAGCAGTCAGCAGGGGAGCTCCTACAATGAGCAGTTCTTC.

This clone was counted a single time. This sequence joins TRBV5-4 and TRBJ2-4; D uncertain. Trimming took off 0 bases at V and 6 bases at J, with 10 bases between the two ends. Germline CDR1 reads SGHNT; CDR2 reads YYREEE (reference sequence). CDR3 length: 14 residues. The CDR3 region is CASSLDQRRNIQYF. CDR3 sequence (DNA): TGTGCCAGCAGCTTGGACCAGCGCAGAAACATTCAGTACTTC.

The chain links TRBV27 to TRBJ1-5, with 7 bases that match TRBD1. Per the germline V gene, CDR1 is MNHEY and CDR2 is SMNVEV (reference sequence). The junction had 11 bases not matched to a gene; V was cut back by 6 bases and J by 3 bases. The CDR3 sequence is 16 residues long. This CDR3 is CASSNYAGGANQPQHF. As DNA, the CDR3 is TGTGCCAGCAGCAACTACGCAGGGGGAGCCAATCAGCCCCAGCATTTT.

This clone was observed a few times. For the CDR3, the DNA is TGTGCCAGCAGCCAAAACCCCACTGATCAGCCCCAGCATTTT. This codes for CASSQNPTDQPQHF. The chain uses TRBV3-1 (or the pseudogene TRBV3-2) and TRBJ1-5, with D uncertain. The V end was cut by 2 bases, the J end by 5 bases, with 10 bases between. The germline V gene encodes CDR1 LGHDT and CDR2 YNNKEL (reference sequence). The CDR3 has 14 residues.

This clone has only one observation. A read error may produce the germline difference seen at one junction end. The V gene is TRBV18, the J gene TRBJ2-1; TRBD2 matches at 9 bases. The CDR3 has 16 residues. CDR1 KGHSH and CDR2 LQKENI come from the germline V gene. DNA of the CDR3: TGCCCCAGCTCACCTACCGGGACTAGCACCTACAATGAGCAGTTCTTC. Its translation: CPSSPTGTSTYNEQFF.

This chain connects TRBV27 to TRBJ1-5; D perhaps matches TRBD1 (5 bases). The CDR3 contains 14 residues. V was trimmed by 5 bases and J by 7 bases, leaving 15 bases between them. Germline-derived CDR1 and CDR2 are MNHEY and SMNVEV (reference sequence). CDR3: CASSPAGTVQPQHF. The CDR3 region has the DNA TGTGCCAGCAGTCCGGCAGGGACTGTGCAGCCCCAGCATTTT.

The rearrangement links TRBV10-3 to TRBJ2-3, with TRBD1 identical over 7 bases. The ends lost 2 bases at V and 4 bases at J; junction bases unmatched: 3. In germline, CDR1 is ENHRY, CDR2 SYGVKD. This CDR3 has 14 amino acids. In DNA, the CDR3 is TGTGCCATCAGTGAGATCCAGGGGGCAGATACGCAGTATTTT. Translated, it gives CAISEIQGADTQYF.

This clone was observed a handful of times. The V gene is TRBV3-1 (or the pseudogene TRBV3-2), the J gene TRBJ2-5, with D tentatively TRBD2 (5 bases). CDR3 length: 17 amino acids. Germline V gene lookup returns CDR1 LGHDT and CDR2 YNNKEL (reference sequence). Deletions cut 1 base from V and 0 bases from J, with 15 bases between. CDR3 sequence (DNA): TGTGCCAGCAGCCAAGGCGGGCCGGCGGCTTACCAAGAGACCCAGTACTTC. Encoded protein: CASSQGGPAAYQETQYF.

The rearrangement uses TRBV7-2 and TRBJ1-5; the match to TRBD1 covers 12 bases. The germline V gene has CDR1 SGHTA and CDR2 FQGNSA. V was clipped by 5 bases and J by 0 bases; unmatched bases: 2. The CDR3 covers 16 residues. CDR3 nucleotides: TGTGCCAGCAGCGGGACAGGGGGCGGTAGCAATCAGCCCCAGCATTTT. It yields the protein CASSGTGGGSNQPQHF.

The genes are TRBV7-2 and TRBJ2-5, with 10 bases lining up with TRBD1. The CDR3 runs 13 residues. J gave up 5 bases and V 5 bases, and 2 bases lay outside the gene matches. CDR1 is SGHTA, CDR2 FQGNSA, per germline. The CDR3 sequence is CASSGQGGETQYF. CDR3 nucleotides: TGTGCCAGCAGCGGACAGGGGGGGGAGACCCAGTACTTC.

The chain links TRBV24-1 to TRBJ2-5, with a tentative D call TRBD1 (5 bases). Trimming shortened V by 9 bases and J by 5 bases, and 15 bases separated the two germline ends. This CDR3 region has 13 residues. CDR1 and CDR2 from the germline V gene are KGHDR and SFDVKD. In DNA, the CDR3 is TGTGCCACCGGTGCCCTTGGGGCGGAGACCCAGTACTTC. Encoded protein: CATGALGAETQYF.

V gene TRBV29-1 combines with J gene TRBJ2-2; 7 bases are shared with TRBD1. This CDR3 has 14 amino acids. With V trimmed by 2 bases and J by 3 bases, 3 bases remained unmatched. Per the germline V gene, CDR1 is SQVTM and CDR2 is ANQGSEA. CDR3 coding DNA: TGCAGCGTTGAACCGACAGGGTACACCGGGGAGCTGTTTTTT. Its translation: CSVEPTGYTGELFF.

The chain has TRBV27 and TRBJ2-7; D may be TRBD2 (6 bases). Germline loops: CDR1 MNHEY, CDR2 SMNVEV (reference sequence). This CDR3 has 14 residues. V shed 0 bases and J shed 2 bases, with 8 bases lying between them. The CDR3 here is CASSLSGGTYEQYF. DNA of the CDR3: TGTGCCAGCAGTTTATCGGGGGGAACCTACGAGCAGTACTTC.

This clone was seen a single time. The V and J genes are TRBV4-1 and TRBJ1-2; 7 bases map to TRBD1. Trimming at V came to 4 bases and at J to 6 bases, leaving 5 bases not matched to a gene. The CDR3 loop spans 13 amino acids. Per the germline V gene, CDR1 is MGHRA and CDR2 is YSYEKL. The CDR3 nucleotides are TGCGCCAGCAGCCCCTCAGGGGGAAATGGCTACACCTTC. Protein product: CASSPSGGNGYTF.

This clone was found a few times. V and J are TRBV3-1 (or the pseudogene TRBV3-2) and TRBJ2-3; D is possibly TRBD2 (6 bases). Trimming left V 2 bases short and J 6 bases short, with 9 bases between. The CDR3 sequence is 13 residues long. The germline gives CDR1 LGHDT, CDR2 YNNKEL (reference sequence). As DNA, the CDR3 is TGTGCCAGCAGCCAACCCGGGACTGATACGCAGTATTTT. This encodes CASSQPGTDTQYF.

This chain links TRBV2 with TRBJ2-5; weak D call: TRBD1 (5 bases). Germline CDR1 and CDR2: SNHLY and FYNNEI. V was clipped by 6 bases and J by 5 bases, with 13 bases between them. The CDR3 runs 13 residues. DNA for the CDR3: TGTGCCAGCAGCCGAGCAGGGATCGAGACCCAGTACTTC. This gives the protein CASSRAGIETQYF.

As regards this clone: The sample carries other DNA sequences with the same CDR3. J is TRBJ2-2 and V is TRBV19, with TRBD2 identical over 9 bases. The CDR3 length is 14 residues. Germline CDR1 and CDR2: LNHDA and SQIVND (reference sequence). After removal of 6 bases from V and 1 base from J, the junction contained 0 bases not matched to a gene. The CDR3 here is CASRTSGNTGELFF. The DNA for the CDR3 is TGTGCCAGTAGGACTAGCGGGAACACCGGGGAGCTGTTTTTT. Together with reference TRBV19 and TRBJ2-2, the CDR3 gives the full variable domain: DGGITQSPKYLFRKEGQNVTLSCEQNLNHDAMYWYRQDPGQGLRLIYYSQIVNDFQKGDIAEGYSVSREKKESFPLTVTSAQKNPTAFYLCASRTSGNTGELFFGEGSRLTVL.

This sequence joins TRBV9 and TRBJ1-5; D uncertain. The CDR3 has 14 amino acids. Trimming stripped 3 bases from V and 8 bases from J, with 15 bases between. Germline V gene sequence: CDR1 SGDLS, CDR2 YYNGEE. The CDR3 DNA reads as TGTGCCAGCAGCGCTAGACCCACTTGGGAGCCCCAGCATTTT. Translation gives CASSARPTWEPQHF. Together with reference TRBV9 and TRBJ1-5, the CDR3 gives the full variable domain: DSGVTQTPKHLITATGQRVTLRCSPRSGDLSVYWYQQSLDQGLQFLIQYYNGEERAKGNILERFSAQQFPDLHSELNLSSLELGDSALYFCASSARPTWEPQHFGDGTRLSIL.

CDR3 region: CSVEGIGTGVGAEAFF. The DNA for the CDR3 is TGCAGCGTTGAAGGGATCGGGACAGGGGTCGGGGCTGAAGCTTTCTTT. The chain links TRBV29-1 to TRBJ1-1, with 10 bases identical to TRBD1. The CDR3 is made up of 16 amino acids. V shed 1 base, J shed 6 bases, and the junction held 11 bases outside the gene matches. CDR1 and CDR2 from the germline V gene are SQVTM and ANQGSEA.

This clone was observed a handful of times. The rearrangement links TRBV6-2 or TRBV6-3 to TRBJ1-2, with unresolved D. Germline CDR1 MNHEY, CDR2 SVGEGT. This CDR3 is built from 14 residues. Trimming removed 2 bases from V and 7 bases from J, with 14 bases in between. CDR3 nucleotide sequence: TGTGCCAGCAGTTACACGAGGTTGAGGAGTGGCTACACCTTC. It specifies CASSYTRLRSGYTF.

V gene TRBV24-1 combines with J gene TRBJ2-1, with 8 bases matching TRBD2. The trim removed 3 bases at V and 0 bases at J, leaving 3 bases unmatched. Germline V gives CDR1 KGHDR, CDR2 SFDVKD. The CDR3 sequence is 16 residues long. The CDR3 spells CATSDAAGDSYNEQFF. The CDR3 DNA reads as TGTGCCACCAGTGATGCAGCGGGAGACTCCTACAATGAGCAGTTCTTC.